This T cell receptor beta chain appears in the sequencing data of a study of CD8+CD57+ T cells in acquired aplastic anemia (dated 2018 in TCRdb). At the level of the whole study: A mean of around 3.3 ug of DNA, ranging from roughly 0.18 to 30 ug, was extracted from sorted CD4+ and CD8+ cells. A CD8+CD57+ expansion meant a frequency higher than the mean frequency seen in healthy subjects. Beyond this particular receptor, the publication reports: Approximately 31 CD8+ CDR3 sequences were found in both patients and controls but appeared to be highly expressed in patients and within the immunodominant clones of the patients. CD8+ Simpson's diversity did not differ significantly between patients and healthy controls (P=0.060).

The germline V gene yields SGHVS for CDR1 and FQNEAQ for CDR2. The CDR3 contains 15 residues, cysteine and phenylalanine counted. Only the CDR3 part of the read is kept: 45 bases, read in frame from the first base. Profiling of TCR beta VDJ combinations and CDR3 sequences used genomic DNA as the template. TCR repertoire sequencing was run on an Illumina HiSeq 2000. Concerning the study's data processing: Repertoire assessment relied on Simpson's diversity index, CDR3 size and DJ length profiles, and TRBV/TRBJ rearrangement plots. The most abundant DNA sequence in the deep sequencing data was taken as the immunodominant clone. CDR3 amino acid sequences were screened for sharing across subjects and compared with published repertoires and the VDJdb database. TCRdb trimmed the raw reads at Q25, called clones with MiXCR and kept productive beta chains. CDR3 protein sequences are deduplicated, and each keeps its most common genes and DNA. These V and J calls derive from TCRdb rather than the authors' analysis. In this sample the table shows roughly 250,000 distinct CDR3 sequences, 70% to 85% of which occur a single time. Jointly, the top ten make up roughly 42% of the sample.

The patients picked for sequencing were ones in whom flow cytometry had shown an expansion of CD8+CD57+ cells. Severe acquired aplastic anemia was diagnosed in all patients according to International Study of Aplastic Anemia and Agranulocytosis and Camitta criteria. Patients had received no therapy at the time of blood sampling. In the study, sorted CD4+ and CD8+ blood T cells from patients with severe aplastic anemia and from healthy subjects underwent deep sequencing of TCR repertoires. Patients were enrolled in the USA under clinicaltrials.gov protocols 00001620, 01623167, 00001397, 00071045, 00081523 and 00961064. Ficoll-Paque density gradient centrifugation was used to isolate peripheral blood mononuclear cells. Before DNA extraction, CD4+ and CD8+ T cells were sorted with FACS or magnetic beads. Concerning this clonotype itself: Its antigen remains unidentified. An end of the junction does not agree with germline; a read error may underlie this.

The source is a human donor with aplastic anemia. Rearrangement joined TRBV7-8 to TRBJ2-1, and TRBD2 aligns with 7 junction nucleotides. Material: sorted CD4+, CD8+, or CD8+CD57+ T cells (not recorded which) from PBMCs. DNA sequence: TGTACCAGTAGCATAGCTAGCGGTCCCTACACTGAGCAGTTCTTC. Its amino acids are CTSSIASGPYTEQFF.